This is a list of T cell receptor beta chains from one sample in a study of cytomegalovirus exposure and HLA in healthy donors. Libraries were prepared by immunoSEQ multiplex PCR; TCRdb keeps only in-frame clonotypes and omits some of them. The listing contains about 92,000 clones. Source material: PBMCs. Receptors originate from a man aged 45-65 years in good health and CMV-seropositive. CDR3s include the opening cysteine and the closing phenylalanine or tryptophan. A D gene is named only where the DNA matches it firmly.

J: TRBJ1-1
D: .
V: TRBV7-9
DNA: TGTGCCAGCAGCTTAAGTCTAAACACTGAAGCTTTCTTT
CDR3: CASSLSLNTEAFF

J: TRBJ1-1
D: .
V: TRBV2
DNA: TGTGCCAGCTCTGATGCAGGTATGGCGAACACTGAAGCTTTCTTT
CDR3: CASSDAGMANTEAFF

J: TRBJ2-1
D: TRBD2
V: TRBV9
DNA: TGTGCCAGCAGCGGGGGACTAGCGGAGGCCCATGAGCAGTTCTTC
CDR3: CASSGGLAEAHEQFF

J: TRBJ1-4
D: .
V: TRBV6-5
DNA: TGTGCCAGCAGTCCAGAACCCGGGGTTGAAAAACTGTTTTTT
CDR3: CASSPEPGVEKLFF

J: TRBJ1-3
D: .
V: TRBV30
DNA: TGTGCCTGGAAACCCACAGGGTACGGAAACACCATATATTTT
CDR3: CAWKPTGYGNTIYF

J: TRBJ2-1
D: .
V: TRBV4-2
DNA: TGTGCCAGCAGCCAAGGGGGACTTTACAATGAGCAGTTCTTC
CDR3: CASSQGGLYNEQFF

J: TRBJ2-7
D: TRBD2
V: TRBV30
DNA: TGTGCCTGGAGTCGAGTTGGGACTAGCGGATCCTACGAGCAGTACTTC
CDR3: CAWSRVGTSGSYEQYF

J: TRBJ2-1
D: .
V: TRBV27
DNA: TGTGCCAGCAGTTCACAGGTATATTATTACAATGAGCAGTTCTTC
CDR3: CASSSQVYYYNEQFF

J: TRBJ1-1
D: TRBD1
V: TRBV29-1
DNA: TGCAGCGCCCAGGGACAGTACTTCACTGAAGCTTTCTTT
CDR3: CSAQGQYFTEAFF

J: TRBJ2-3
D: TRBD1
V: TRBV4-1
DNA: TGCGCCAGCAGCCAAGGAGGGGGCAGTTGGGATACGCAGTATTTT
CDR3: CASSQGGGSWDTQYF

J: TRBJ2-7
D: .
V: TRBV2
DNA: TGTGCCAGCAGCGAGGGGACTTATTACGAGCAGTACTTC
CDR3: CASSEGTYYEQYF

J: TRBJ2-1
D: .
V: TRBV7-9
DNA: TGTGCCAGCAGCTTAATTGCGGGGACAGTACAGGAGCAGTTCTTC
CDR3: CASSLIAGTVQEQFF

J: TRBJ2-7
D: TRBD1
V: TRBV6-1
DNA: TGTGCCAGCTCCCGAGAACGGACAGGACCCTACGAGCAGTACTTC
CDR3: CASSRERTGPYEQYF

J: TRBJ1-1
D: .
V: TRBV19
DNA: TGTGCCAGTAGCGTACTCCTCGGCGGTGAAGCTTTCTTT
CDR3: CASSVLLGGEAFF

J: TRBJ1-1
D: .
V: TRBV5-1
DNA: TGCGCCAGCAGCTTGGCGGACAGCCCCTTTGAAGCTTTCTTT
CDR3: CASSLADSPFEAFF

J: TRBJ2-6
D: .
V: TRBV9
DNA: TGTGCCAGCAGCGTCACGACAGCCTCCCCTGGGGCCAACGTCCTGACTTTC
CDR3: CASSVTTASPGANVLTF

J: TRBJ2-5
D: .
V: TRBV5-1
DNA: TGCGCCAGCAGCTTGTATCTAGCACGAGAGACCCAGTACTTC
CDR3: CASSLYLARETQYF

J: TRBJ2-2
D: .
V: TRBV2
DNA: TGTGCCAGCTCTGGGCTTGGCGGGGAGCTGTTTTTT
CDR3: CASSGLGGELFF

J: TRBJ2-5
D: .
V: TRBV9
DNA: TGTGCCAGCAGCGCCTCCGGAGAGACCCAGTACTTC
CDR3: CASSASGETQYF

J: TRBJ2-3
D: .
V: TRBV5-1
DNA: TGCGCCAGCAGCTTGGAGGGCAGGGTTACGCCAGATACGCAGTATTTT
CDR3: CASSLEGRVTPDTQYF

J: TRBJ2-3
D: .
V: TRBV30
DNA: TGTGCCTGGAGTCCAAGCGGGAGCACAGATACGCAGTATTTT
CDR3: CAWSPSGSTDTQYF

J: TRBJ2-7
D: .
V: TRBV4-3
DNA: TGCGCCAGCAGCCAAGGCGGGGGCTTCGGGGTCGACGAGCAGTACTTC
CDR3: CASSQGGGFGVDEQYF

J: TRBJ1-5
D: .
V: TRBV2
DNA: TGTGCCAGCAAGGGGATGCGACAGCCCCAGCATTTT
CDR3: CASKGMRQPQHF

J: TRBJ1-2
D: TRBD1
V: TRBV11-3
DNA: TGTGCCAGCAGCAAGACAGGGGGCTATGGCTACACCTTC
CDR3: CASSKTGGYGYTF

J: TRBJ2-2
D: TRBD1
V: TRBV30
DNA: TGTGCCTGCAACAGGGGGGAGTCCCACCGGGAGCTGTTTTTT
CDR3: CACNRGESHRELFF

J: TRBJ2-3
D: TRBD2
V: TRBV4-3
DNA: TGCGCCAGCAGCCTTATAGCGGGACCTAGCACAGATACGCAGTATTTT
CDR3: CASSLIAGPSTDTQYF

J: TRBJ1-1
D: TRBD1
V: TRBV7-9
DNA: TGTGCCAGCAGCCGGACGGGACAGATCACTGAAGCTTTCTTT
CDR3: CASSRTGQITEAFF

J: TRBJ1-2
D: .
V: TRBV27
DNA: TGTGCCAGCAGTTTAGGAGGGGAATTTAACTATGGCTACACCTTC
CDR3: CASSLGGEFNYGYTF

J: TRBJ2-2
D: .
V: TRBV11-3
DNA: TGTGCCAGCAACCCTTACGGTCCCGGGGAGCTGTTTTTT
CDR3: CASNPYGPGELFF

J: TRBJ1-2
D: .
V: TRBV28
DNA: TGTGCCAGCAGTTTGGCGGTTAATGGCTACACCTTC
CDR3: CASSLAVNGYTF

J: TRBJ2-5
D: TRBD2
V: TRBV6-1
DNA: TGTGCCAGCAGGAGACTAGCGGGAGCGCAAGAGACCCAGTACTTC
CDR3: CASRRLAGAQETQYF

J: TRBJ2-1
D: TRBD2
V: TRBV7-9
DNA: TGTGCCAGCAGGACATCGACTAGCGCCCGCTCCTACAATGAGCAGTTCTTC
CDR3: CASRTSTSARSYNEQFF

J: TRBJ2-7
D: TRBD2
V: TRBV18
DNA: TGTGCCAGCTCACTTTCCGGGACTAGCGTTTGGGAGCAGTACTTC
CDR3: CASSLSGTSVWEQYF

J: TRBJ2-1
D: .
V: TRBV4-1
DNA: TGCGCCAGCAGCCAATTGACTGTCCGGGATGAGCAGTTCTTC
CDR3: CASSQLTVRDEQFF

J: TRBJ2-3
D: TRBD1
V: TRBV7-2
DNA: TGTGCCAGCAGCTGGGACAGGGCTAGCACAGATACGCAGTATTTT
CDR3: CASSWDRASTDTQYF

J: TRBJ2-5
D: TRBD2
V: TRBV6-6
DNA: TGTGCCAGCAGTGATAGCGGGAGTGGAACAGAGACCCAGTACTTC
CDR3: CASSDSGSGTETQYF

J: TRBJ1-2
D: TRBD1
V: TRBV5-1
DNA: TGCGCCAGCAGCTTTCGGACAGGGGGCGACTATGGCTACACCTTC
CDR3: CASSFRTGGDYGYTF

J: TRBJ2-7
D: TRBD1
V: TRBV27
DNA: TGTGCCAGCAGCCGCCGGGACAGGGTACCTTACGGTCTCTACGAGCAGTACTTC
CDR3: CASSRRDRVPYGLYEQYF

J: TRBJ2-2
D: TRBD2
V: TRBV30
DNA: TGTGCCTGGAGCAGGACCGGGACTAGCGGGAGGCGGGCCGGGGAGCTGTTTTTT
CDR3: CAWSRTGTSGRRAGELFF

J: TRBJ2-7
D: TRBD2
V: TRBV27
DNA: TGTGCCAGCAGTTCGGGACTAGCGGTCTACGAGCAGTACTTC
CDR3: CASSSGLAVYEQYF

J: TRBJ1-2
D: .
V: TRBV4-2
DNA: TGTGCCAGCAGCCAAGGGGGGGTAGACTATGGCTACACCTTC
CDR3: CASSQGGVDYGYTF

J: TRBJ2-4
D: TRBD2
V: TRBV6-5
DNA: TGTGCCAGCAGCCGACTAGCGGGAGAAGACATTCAGTACTTC
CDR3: CASSRLAGEDIQYF

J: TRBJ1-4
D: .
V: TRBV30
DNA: TGTGCCTGGGAAACCACGGAGGGTGAAAAACTGTTTTTT
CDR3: CAWETTEGEKLFF

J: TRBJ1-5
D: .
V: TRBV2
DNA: TGTGCCAGCAGCGCCCGGACACCTCCCGGTCAGCCCCAGCATTTT
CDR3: CASSARTPPGQPQHF

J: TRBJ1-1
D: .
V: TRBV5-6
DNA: TGTGCCAGCAGCTGGGGGGGCTTGAACACTGAAGCTTTCTTT
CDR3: CASSWGGLNTEAFF

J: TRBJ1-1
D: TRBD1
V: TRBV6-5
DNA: TGTGCCAGCAGTTACCTACAGGGGAATACTGAAGCTTTCTTT
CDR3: CASSYLQGNTEAFF

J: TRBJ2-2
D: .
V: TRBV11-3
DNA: TGTGCCAGCAGCCCCGGGATAACTAACACCGGGGAGCTGTTTTTT
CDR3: CASSPGITNTGELFF

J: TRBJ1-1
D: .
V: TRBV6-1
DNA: TGTGCCAGCAGCCTGACAGGGAACACTGAAGCTTTCTTT
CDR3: CASSLTGNTEAFF

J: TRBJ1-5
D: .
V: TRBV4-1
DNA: TGCGCCAGCAGCCAAGTTGCAGGGGCCCCCTACCAGCCCCAGCATTTT
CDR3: CASSQVAGAPYQPQHF

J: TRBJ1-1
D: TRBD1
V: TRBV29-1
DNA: TGCAGCGTGTCGGGGACAGGGACAATCCGAAAAGCTTTCTTT
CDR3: CSVSGTGTIRKAFF

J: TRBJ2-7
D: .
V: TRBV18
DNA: TGTGCCAGCTCACCACCCTCACTAACGACGAGGTCCTACGAGCAGTACTTC
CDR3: CASSPPSLTTRSYEQYF